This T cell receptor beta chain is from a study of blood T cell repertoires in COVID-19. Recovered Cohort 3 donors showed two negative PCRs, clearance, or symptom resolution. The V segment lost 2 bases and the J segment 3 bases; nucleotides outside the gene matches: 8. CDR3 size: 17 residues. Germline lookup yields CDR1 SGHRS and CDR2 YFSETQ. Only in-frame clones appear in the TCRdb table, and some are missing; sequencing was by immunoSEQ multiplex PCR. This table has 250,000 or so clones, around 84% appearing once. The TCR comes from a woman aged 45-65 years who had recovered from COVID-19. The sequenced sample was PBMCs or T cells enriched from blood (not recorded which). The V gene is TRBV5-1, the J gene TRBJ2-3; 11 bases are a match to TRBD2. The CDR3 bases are TGCGCCAGCAGCTTAAGACTAGCGGGACGTCAGACAGATACGCAGTATTTT. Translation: CASSLRLAGRQTDTQYF.